Listed here are 9 T cell receptor beta chains from one sample, sequenced in a study of T cells in women clearing cervical HPV infection. Profiled with immunoSEQ multiplex PCR; TCRdb holds only in-frame clones, not every one. The sample holds about 30,000 clones. The sequenced sample consisted of blood buffy coat. These receptors came from a woman between 18 and 75 years old with a cervical HPV16 infection that either progressed to CIN3+ or cleared (not recorded which).

Of note for this clone: The read terminates 3 residues ahead of where the CDR3 ends, so the germline J gene completes it. This chain links TRBV15 with TRBJ1-4; D not certain. Germline V gives CDR1 LNHNV, CDR2 YYDKDF (reference sequence). Trimming shortened V by 2 bases and J by 4 bases, and 8 bases separated the two germline ends. This CDR3 is 14 amino acids long. CDR3 protein: CATSRWLGNEKLFF. The CDR3 bases that were read are TGTGCCACCAGCAGATGGCTTGGTAATGAAAAA.

The CDR3 reads CARKKRGQGRETQYF. Incomplete CDR3 DNA: TGTGCCAGGAAAAAAAGAGGACAGGGGCGGGAGACC. The chain uses TRBV2 and TRBJ2-5; 9 bases match TRBD1. From the germline J gene comes the end of the CDR3, since the read stops 3 residues before it. The CDR3 has 15 residues. V shed 9 bases, J shed 5 bases, and the junction held 13 bases outside the gene matches. CDR1 is SNHLY, CDR2 FYNNEI, per germline.

As for this clone: The DNA ends 3 residues before the CDR3 does, and the rest of the CDR3 is filled in from the germline J gene. The chain joins TRBV30 to TRBJ1-5; 11 bases map to TRBD1. This CDR3 has 16 residues. Unmatched junction bases numbered 1, after V lost 0 bases and J lost 0 bases. CDR1 GTSNPN and CDR2 SVGIG come from the germline V gene (reference sequence). This chain's CDR3 is CAWSVGTGGSNQPQHF. The covered CDR3 bases are TGTGCCTGGAGTGTCGGGACAGGGGGTAGCAATCAGCCC.

As concerns this clone: The read halts 3 residues ahead of the CDR3 end, with the missing end drawn from the germline J gene. This chain joins TRBV7-9 and TRBJ2-2; 10 positions agree with TRBD1. The CDR3 totals 15 residues. In germline, CDR1 is SEHNR, CDR2 FQNEAQ (reference sequence). J lost 5 bases, V lost 6 bases, and 6 bases had no gene match. The DNA read from the CDR3 is TGTGCCAGCAGTATCGACAGGGGGCGAACCGGGGAG. Its protein is CASSIDRGRTGE. The full CDR3 protein is CASSIDRGRTGELFF. Combining the CDR3 with reference TRBV7-9 and TRBJ2-2 gives the whole variable domain DTGVSQNPRHKITKRGQNVTFRCDPISEHNRLYWYRQTLGQGPEFLTYFQNEAQLEKSRLLSDRFSAERPKGSFSTLEIQRTEQGDSAMYLCASSIDRGRTGELFFGEGSRLTVL.

Concerning this clone itself: The read ends 3 residues before the CDR3 terminus; that terminus is restored from the germline J gene. The rearrangement uses TRBV20-1 and TRBJ2-3, with 8 nucleotides matching TRBD2. There are 18 residues in the CDR3. Germline V lookup: CDR1 DFQATT, CDR2 SNEGSKA (reference sequence). J was trimmed by 2 bases and V by 1 base; bases with no gene match: 14. The part of the CDR3 DNA that was read is TGCAGTGCTAGAGGAGGTCTACGGGGCGGGGGGCCCACAGATACG. Amino acids: CSARGGLRGGGPTDT. The whole CDR3 sequence is CSARGGLRGGGPTDTQYF.

CDR3 in amino acids: CASSQAQTAAYEQYF. CDR3 DNA, as far as it was read: TGTGCCAGCAGCCAGGCTCAGACAGCCGCCTACGAG. This sequence joins TRBV4-2 and TRBJ2-7; possibly TRBD1 for D (5 bases). From the germline J gene comes the end of the CDR3, since the read stops 3 residues before it. The CDR3 has 15 residues. Germline V CDR1 and CDR2: LGHNA, YNFKEQ. V lost 3 bases to trimming and J lost 2 bases, with 14 bases between them.

On this clone: The read stops 3 residues short of the end of the CDR3; the missing end is completed from the germline J gene. The chain joins TRBV10-3 to TRBJ2-3, with 8 bases identical to TRBD1. The CDR3 spans 14 residues. Germline lookup yields CDR1 ENHRY and CDR2 SYGVKD. Unmatched junction bases numbered 2, after V lost 6 bases and J lost 0 bases. The DNA read from the CDR3 is TGTGCCATCAGACAGGGGGAGAGCACAGATACG. The encoded protein is CAIRQGESTDT. The full CDR3 is CAIRQGESTDTQYF.

As concerns this clone: The missing CDR3 end, 3 residues past where the read stops, is filled in from the germline J gene. The chain recombines TRBV30 with TRBJ1-5; tentatively, D is TRBD1 (6 bases). This CDR3 spans 14 amino acids. V lost 2 bases and J 3 bases, leaving 11 bases between the germline ends. Germline V CDR1 and CDR2: GTSNPN, SVGIG (reference sequence). The CDR3 bases that were read are TGTGCCTGGAGTCGGGGGGCGAACAATCAGCCC. Translation gives CAWSRGANNQP. The CDR3 reads in full as CAWSRGANNQPQHF.

As regards this clone: The sequence runs out 3 residues before the end of the CDR3; the remainder is reconstructed from the germline J gene. This sequence joins TRBV5-1 and TRBJ2-2; 13 nucleotides match TRBD2. Per the germline V gene, CDR1 is SGHRS and CDR2 is YFSETQ. CDR3 length: 16 amino acids. V trimming: 5 bases; J trimming: 1 base; junction bases outside the gene matches: 2. CDR3: CASRGTSGVNTGELFF. CDR3 DNA, as far as it was read: TGCGCCAGCAGGGGGACTAGCGGGGTGAACACCGGGGAG. Supplemented by reference TRBV5-1 and TRBJ2-2, the full variable domain reads KAGVTQTPRYLIKTRGQQVTLSCSPISGHRSVSWYQQTPGQGLQFLFEYFSETQRNKGNFPGRFSGRQFSNSRSEMNVSTLELGDSALYLCASRGTSGVNTGELFFGEGSRLTVL.